This T cell receptor beta chain was observed in a study of blood T cell repertoires in COVID-19. As for the study in general: Nucleic acid was either cDNA or gDNA, and it came from T cells, B-cell-depleted T cells, or PBMCs.

In the original processing: Scientists estimated how many nucleated cells there were by amplifying reference gene primers. Method: immunoSEQ multiplex PCR; TCRdb's copy keeps in-frame clones and lacks some. D and trimming come from the DNA, and the V and J calls and clone size come from that table. This table has around 100,000 clones, over 70% appearing once. The sequenced material came from peripheral blood. The receptor's source is a woman aged 70-85 years with acute or convalescent COVID-19.

The CDR3: CASSLKGATGEQYF. In DNA form, the CDR3 reads TGTGCCAGCAGCTTAAAAGGGGCCACTGGTGAGCAGTACTTC. The chain combines TRBV11-3 with TRBJ2-7; D possibly corresponds to TRBD1 (5 bases). Germline lookup yields CDR1 SGHNT and CDR2 YENEEA. Trimming left V 2 bases short and J 7 bases short, with 15 bases between. CDR3 length: 14 amino acids.